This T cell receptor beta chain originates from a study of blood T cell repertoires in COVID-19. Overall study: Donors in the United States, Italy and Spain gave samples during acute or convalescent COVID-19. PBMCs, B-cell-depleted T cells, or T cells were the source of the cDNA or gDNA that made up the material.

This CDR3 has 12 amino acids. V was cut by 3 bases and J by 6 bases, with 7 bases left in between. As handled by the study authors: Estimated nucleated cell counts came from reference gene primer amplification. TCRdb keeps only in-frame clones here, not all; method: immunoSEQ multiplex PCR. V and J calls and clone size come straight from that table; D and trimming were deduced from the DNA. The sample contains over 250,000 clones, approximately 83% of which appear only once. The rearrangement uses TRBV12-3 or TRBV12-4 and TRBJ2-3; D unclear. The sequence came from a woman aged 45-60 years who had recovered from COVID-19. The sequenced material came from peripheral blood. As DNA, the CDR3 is TGTGCCAGCAGTTTGTCGTCGGATACGCAGTATTTT. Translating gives CASSLSSDTQYF.